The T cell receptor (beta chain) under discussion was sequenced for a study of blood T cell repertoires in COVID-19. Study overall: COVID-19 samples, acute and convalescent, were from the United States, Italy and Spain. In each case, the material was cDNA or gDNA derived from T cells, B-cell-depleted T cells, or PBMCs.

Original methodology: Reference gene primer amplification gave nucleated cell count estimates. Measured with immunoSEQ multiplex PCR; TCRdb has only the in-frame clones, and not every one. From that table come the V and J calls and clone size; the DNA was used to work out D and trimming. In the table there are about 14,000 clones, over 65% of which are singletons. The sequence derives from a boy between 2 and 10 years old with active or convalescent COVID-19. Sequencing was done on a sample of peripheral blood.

CDR3 nucleotide sequence: TGTGCCAGCAGCCCAGCGACAGGGAGAAATGAGCAGTTCTTC. It yields the protein CASSPATGRNEQFF. This chain connects TRBV7-8 to TRBJ2-1, with TRBD1 matching 7 bases. The CDR3 totals 14 residues. The germline V gene has CDR1 SGHVS and CDR2 FQNEAQ. After removal of 5 bases from V and 7 bases from J, the junction contained 8 bases not matched to a gene.